A single sample gave rise to the 25 T cell receptor beta chains below, sequenced in a study of T cells after yellow fever vaccination. TCRdb used MiXCR to reprocess the 5' RACE reads, holding one entry per CDR3 protein. The sample has about 26,000 distinct CDR3 sequences, 4% to 5% seen once. The material was PBMCs, either bulk or a sorted T-cell subset (CD4+, CD8+, memory, or dextramer-sorted; not recorded which), obtained on the day of the yellow fever booster vaccination. These receptors originate from a young man who received the YFV17D yellow fever vaccine.

In this sample, this clonotype turned up many times. The chain couples TRBV5-5 to TRBJ2-1; 9 bases align to TRBD1. The germline V gene has CDR1 SGHKS and CDR2 YYEKEE (reference sequence). J was trimmed by 1 base and V by 4 bases; bases with no gene match: 6. CDR3 size: 16 residues. The CDR3 coding sequence is TGTGCCAGCAGCAACACCGGGACAGGGTCCTACAATGAGCAGTTCTTC. Translating it yields CASSNTGTGSYNEQFF.

J is TRBJ2-7 and V is TRBV7-7, with 8 bases identical to TRBD2. The CDR3 length is 13 residues. CDR1 is SSHAT and CDR2 is FNYEAQ in the germline V gene (reference sequence). The CDR3 DNA reads TGTGCTAGCGCCCCAGCGGGGGTCGGCGAGCAGTACTTC. It specifies CASAPAGVGEQYF.

Many counts were recorded for this clonotype. V gene TRBV27 combines with J gene TRBJ1-2; tentative D call: TRBD1 (5 bases). Trimming shortened V by 3 bases and J by 8 bases, and 13 bases separated the two germline ends. CDR1 and CDR2 (germline): MNHEY, SMNVEV (reference sequence). This CDR3 spans 13 amino acids. The CDR3 region is CASSLARGGGYTF. The CDR3 region has the DNA TGTGCCAGCAGTTTGGCCCGTGGGGGAGGCTACACCTTC.

Many counts were recorded for this clonotype. V gene TRBV4-3 combines with J gene TRBJ2-3; 7 positions agree with TRBD1. Germline V gene sequence: CDR1 LGHNA, CDR2 YSLEER. The ends lost 4 bases at V and 2 bases at J; junction bases unmatched: 9. This CDR3 is 16 amino acids long. CDR3 in amino acids: CASSPYPGTVTDTQYF. The CDR3 coding sequence is TGCGCCAGCAGCCCATACCCCGGGACAGTCACAGATACGCAGTATTTT.

This clonotype was seen at least ten times. The chain has TRBV6-2 or TRBV6-3 and TRBJ2-5, with a weak D call TRBD1 (6 bases). This CDR3 spans 12 amino acids. Germline V gene data show CDR1 as MNHEY and CDR2 as SVGEGT. The V and J ends lost 5 bases and 5 bases respectively, with 9 bases between them. The CDR3 loop is CASSPGEETQYF. CDR3 sequence (DNA): TGTGCCAGCAGTCCAGGGGAGGAGACCCAGTACTTC.

This clonotype was found a few times. The chain joins TRBV5-1 to TRBJ2-2, with no clear D. The germline V gene has CDR1 SGHRS and CDR2 YFSETQ. The length of the CDR3 is 13 residues. V gave up 7 bases and J gave up 1 base, with 8 bases separating them. The CDR3 DNA is TGCGCCAGCGGCCCAGGGAACACCGGGGAGCTGTTTTTT. Translating gives CASGPGNTGELFF. The full variable domain, its missing parts supplied by reference TRBV5-1 and TRBJ2-2, is KAGVTQTPRYLIKTRGQQVTLSCSPISGHRSVSWYQQTPGQGLQFLFEYFSETQRNKGNFPGRFSGRQFSNSRSEMNVSTLELGDSALYLCASGPGNTGELFFGEGSRLTVL.

In this sample, this clonotype turned up many times. The genes are TRBV18 and TRBJ2-7; perhaps TRBD2 as D (6 bases). The V end was cut by 0 bases, the J end by 6 bases, with 9 bases between. Germline values: CDR1 KGHSH, CDR2 LQKENI. The CDR3 sequence is 13 residues long. Here the CDR3 reads CASSPPGGLEQYF. The DNA of the CDR3 is TGTGCCAGCTCACCACCGGGGGGACTCGAGCAGTACTTC.

This clonotype was seen repeatedly, ten times or more. The chain couples TRBV29-1 to TRBJ2-1; TRBD1 agrees at 10 bases. Trimming at V came to 6 bases and at J to 9 bases, leaving 11 bases not matched to a gene. CDR3 size: 14 residues. Germline V gives CDR1 SQVTM, CDR2 ANQGSEA. CDR3 in amino acids: CSVAPGQGYGEQFF. CDR3 bases: TGCAGCGTCGCGCCGGGACAGGGGTACGGTGAGCAGTTCTTC.

There are a few counts of this clonotype. V usage is TRBV5-1 and J usage is TRBJ2-3; D is unclear. From germline, CDR1 is SGHRS and CDR2 YFSETQ. The CDR3 is made up of 17 amino acids. Between the trimmed V and J ends, which lost 6 bases and 5 bases, there was a span of 25 bases. The CDR3, as DNA: TGCGCCAGCATGGAAGAAGGCACCACATACACGGGAGATACGCAGTATTTT. Its protein product is CASMEEGTTYTGDTQYF.

This clonotype is medium-sized within its sample. V is TRBV20-1 and J is TRBJ2-3, with 8 nucleotides matching TRBD1. This CDR3 is 15 amino acids long. The germline CDR1 and CDR2 sequences are DFQATT and SNEGSKA (reference sequence). Trimming cost V 3 bases and J 4 bases; bases outside gene matches: 9. CDR3 nucleotide sequence: TGCAGTGCTAGCGAACCCGACAGGGGCGCAGATACGCAGTATTTT. The encoded protein is CSASEPDRGADTQYF.

At least ten counts were recorded for this clonotype. The chain is built from TRBV7-9 and TRBJ1-2; D gene ambiguous. The CDR3 has 14 residues. V dropped 2 bases and J dropped 0 bases, with 7 bases sitting between them. Germline V gene data show CDR1 as SEHNR and CDR2 as FQNEAQ (reference sequence). CDR3 residues: CASSLMTPNYGYTF. Here the CDR3 DNA reads TGTGCCAGCAGCTTAATGACACCTAACTATGGCTACACCTTC.

The sample holds many counts of this clonotype. This CDR3 is CASSGLAGGYNEQFF. CDR3 in DNA: TGTGCCAGCAGTGGACTAGCGGGGGGCTACAATGAGCAGTTCTTC. V and J are TRBV6-1 and TRBJ2-1; TRBD2 matches at 13 bases. The germline CDR1 and CDR2 sequences are MNHNS and SASEGT. With V trimmed by 4 bases and J by 3 bases, 0 bases remained unmatched. The CDR3 contains 15 residues.

Ten or more counts support this clonotype. V usage is TRBV7-3 and J usage is TRBJ2-1; 9 bases align to TRBD2. The V segment lost 8 bases and the J segment 4 bases; nucleotides outside the gene matches: 6. The CDR3 totals 14 residues. Germline-derived CDR1 and CDR2 are SGHTA and FQGTGA. CDR3 loop: CASSVLAGYNEQFF. The CDR3 DNA reads as TGTGCCAGCTCTGTCCTAGCGGGGTACAATGAGCAGTTCTTC.

V and J are TRBV6-2 or TRBV6-3 and TRBJ1-2; no definite D call. The CDR3 covers 13 residues. V lost 2 bases and J lost 8, with 12 bases in between. Germline V gives CDR1 MNHEY, CDR2 SVGEGT. Here the CDR3 reads CASSYEAVQGYTF. DNA for the CDR3: TGTGCCAGCAGTTACGAAGCCGTCCAAGGCTACACCTTC.

This clonotype was detected only a few times. This chain links TRBV4-3 with TRBJ1-6; possibly TRBD1 for D (6 bases). V was pared by 4 bases and J by 8 bases, with 12 bases between. Looked up from germline, CDR1 is LGHNA and CDR2 is YSLEER. CDR3 length: 14 amino acids. The CDR3, as DNA: TGCGCCAGCAGCCGTACAGGGACTGATTCACCCCTCCACTTT. Its translation: CASSRTGTDSPLHF.

This clonotype was detected ten times or more. The chain recombines TRBV24-1 with TRBJ2-7; D gene ambiguous. V lost 4 bases to trimming and J lost 4 bases, with 4 bases between them. The germline V gene encodes CDR1 KGHDR and CDR2 SFDVKD. The CDR3 is 11 residues long. The CDR3 spells CATSDGYEQYF. The CDR3 nucleotides read TGTGCCACCAGTGACGGGTACGAGCAGTACTTC.

This clonotype was detected ten times or more. This chain joins TRBV20-1 and TRBJ2-1; 12 positions match TRBD2. The CDR3 is 15 amino acids. Germline CDR1 and CDR2: DFQATT and SNEGSKA (reference sequence). Losses at the gene ends were 3 bases for V and 9 bases for J; bases not matched to a gene: 9. This CDR3 is CSASLASGGAAEQFF. The CDR3, as DNA: TGCAGTGCTAGTCTGGCTAGCGGGGGGGCCGCTGAGCAGTTCTTC.

This clonotype came up many times. This sequence joins TRBV6-2 or TRBV6-3 and TRBJ2-7; D gene uncertain. The CDR3 contains 12 residues. Per germline, CDR1 MNHEY and CDR2 SVGEGT. V lost 2 bases and J lost 6, with 8 bases in between. CDR3 residues: CASSYVNSEQYF. The DNA of the CDR3 is TGTGCCAGCAGTTACGTTAATTCCGAGCAGTACTTC.

This clonotype was detected ten times or more. The chain couples TRBV20-1 to TRBJ2-7; 14 nucleotides match TRBD2. Per germline, CDR1 DFQATT and CDR2 SNEGSKA (reference sequence). The CDR3 runs 14 residues. V gave up 6 bases and J gave up 6 bases; unmatched junction bases: 7. The CDR3 is CSASGTSGGLEQYF. The DNA of the CDR3 is TGCAGTGCGTCCGGGACTAGCGGGGGTCTCGAGCAGTACTTC.

This clonotype was observed at least ten times. V gene TRBV28 combines with J gene TRBJ1-5; TRBD1 might be the D (6 bases). The CDR3 has 13 residues. Germline V lookup: CDR1 MDHEN, CDR2 SYDVKM. The ends were cut back, 5 bases at V and 6 bases at J, with 11 bases in the middle. The CDR3 DNA reads TGTGCCAGCAGTCTCACAGGGAGTCAGCCCCAGCATTTT. Protein sequence: CASSLTGSQPQHF.

This clonotype was recorded at least ten times. V usage is TRBV4-1 and J usage is TRBJ2-2, with D possibly matching TRBD2 (5 bases). The V end lost 5 bases, the J end lost 0 bases, and 10 bases lay between the germline ends. From germline, CDR1 is MGHRA and CDR2 YSYEKL. The CDR3 is 15 amino acids. The CDR3 is CASSIRDPNTGELFF. The CDR3 coding sequence is TGCGCCAGCAGCATCCGGGATCCGAACACCGGGGAGCTGTTTTTT.

This clonotype was observed at least ten times. The V gene is TRBV20-1, the J gene TRBJ1-1; possibly TRBD1 for D (5 bases). Per germline, CDR1 DFQATT and CDR2 SNEGSKA (reference sequence). The length of the CDR3 is 13 residues. V lost 3 bases and J lost 8, with 16 bases in between. CDR3 loop: CSASGTADSEAFF. CDR3 nucleotide sequence: TGCAGTGCTAGCGGGACGGCCGACTCAGAAGCTTTCTTT.

This clonotype showed up many times. The chain combines TRBV7-2 with TRBJ2-5; 12 bases fit TRBD2. V dropped 4 bases and J dropped 10; count of bases not matched to a gene: 4. The length of the CDR3 is 13 residues. Germline V gene data show CDR1 as SGHTA and CDR2 as FQGNSA. The CDR3 coding sequence is TGTGCCAGCAGCTCCATGGGACTAGCGGGCCAGTACTTC. Protein: CASSSMGLAGQYF.

This clonotype has ten or more counts. The V and J genes are TRBV9 and TRBJ2-1; a possible D gene is TRBD2 (6 bases). The V gene's germline CDR1 is SGDLS and CDR2 YYNGEE. The CDR3 has 15 residues. Trimming cost V 1 base and J 2 bases, with 10 bases left between them. The CDR3, as DNA: TGTGCCAGCAGCGTAAAGGCTAGCGCCTACAATGAGCAGTTCTTC. This codes for CASSVKASAYNEQFF.

This clonotype was detected many times. The chain couples TRBV14 to TRBJ2-1; D is unclear. The CDR3 spans 13 residues. V lost 1 base, J lost 9 bases, and 10 bases lay in between. Germline lookup yields CDR1 SGHDN and CDR2 FVKESK. CDR3 bases: TGTGCCAGCAGCCAAGTCTACGTGGGTGAGCAGTTCTTC. Amino acids: CASSQVYVGEQFF. Complete variable domain (other parts from reference TRBV14 and TRBJ2-1): EAGVTQFPSHSVIEKGQTVTLRCDPISGHDNLYWYRRVMGKEIKFLLHFVKESKQDESGMPNNRFLAERTGGTYSTLKVQPAELEDSGVYFCASSQVYVGEQFFGPGTRLTVL.